The rows below give T cell receptor beta chains drawn from one sample of a study of CD8 T cells in Susac syndrome. Using its own MiXCR run on the immunoSEQ multiplex PCR reads, TCRdb lists one record per CDR3 protein. This sample carries around 130,000 distinct CDR3 sequences, 80% of them seen once, and the ten largest clones take around 0.49%. Sequencing was performed on CD8+ T cells from PBMCs. Every receptor here comes from a human donor with multiple sclerosis. The CDR3 runs from the conserved cysteine through the conserved F or W. Each record gives: V gene, D gene, J gene, CDR3 protein, CDR3 DNA. A D gene is named only where the DNA matches it firmly.

TRBV7-2,TRBD1,TRBJ2-3,CAGSSITGGVGDTQYF,TGTGCCGGCAGCTCCATAACAGGGGGAGTTGGAGATACGCAGTATTTT
TRBV12-3/TRBV12-4,TRBD1,TRBJ1-2,CASSPGTGFRDGYTF,TGTGCCAGCAGCCCCGGGACAGGGTTTCGCGATGGCTACACCTTC
TRBV7-2,.,TRBJ2-1,CASSLAVYSGYNEQFF,TGTGCCAGCAGCTTAGCCGTTTACAGCGGGTACAATGAGCAGTTCTTC
TRBV11-2,TRBD1,TRBJ1-3,CASSLTRGRGGNTIYF,TGTGCCAGCAGCTTGACGAGGGGGCGAGGTGGAAACACCATATATTTT
TRBV7-2,.,TRBJ1-4,CASSLDLAPWDEKLFF,TGTGCCAGCAGCTTAGATCTGGCCCCATGGGATGAAAAACTGTTTTTT
TRBV28,.,TRBJ2-7,CASSYGSNEQYF,TGTGCCAGCAGTTATGGGTCCAACGAGCAGTACTTC
TRBV4-3,.,TRBJ2-3,CASSQEGSADTQYF,TGCGCCAGCAGCCAAGAGGGGAGCGCAGATACGCAGTATTTT
TRBV19,TRBD2,TRBJ2-1,CASSIGEGNEQFF,TGTGCCAGTAGTATAGGGGAGGGTAATGAGCAGTTCTTC
TRBV6-5,.,TRBJ2-2,CASSYSGGRLANTGELFF,TGTGCCAGCAGTTACTCGGGGGGTAGACTAGCGAACACCGGGGAGCTGTTTTTT
TRBV20-1,TRBD1,TRBJ1-2,CSASPYRGRSNYGYTF,TGCAGTGCTAGCCCCTACAGGGGGCGAAGTAACTATGGCTACACCTTC
TRBV6-1,TRBD1,TRBJ1-6,CASSDDGQGASPLHF,TGTGCCAGCAGTGATGACGGACAGGGGGCCTCACCCCTCCACTTT
TRBV5-1,TRBD2,TRBJ2-1,CASSPRPAASGNVNEQFF,TGCGCCAGCAGCCCCCGCCCCGCGGCTAGCGGGAATGTCAATGAGCAGTTCTTC
TRBV12-3/TRBV12-4,TRBD1,TRBJ1-3,CASSSLDREAENTIYF,TGTGCCAGCAGTTCCTTGGACAGGGAGGCTGAAAACACCATATATTTT